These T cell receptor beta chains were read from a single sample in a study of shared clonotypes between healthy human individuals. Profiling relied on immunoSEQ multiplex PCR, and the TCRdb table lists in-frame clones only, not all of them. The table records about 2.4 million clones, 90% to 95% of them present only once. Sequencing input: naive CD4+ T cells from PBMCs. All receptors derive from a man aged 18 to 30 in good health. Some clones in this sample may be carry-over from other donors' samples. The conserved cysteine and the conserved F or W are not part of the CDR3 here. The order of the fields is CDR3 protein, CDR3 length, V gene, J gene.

CDR3: ASSVATWGNPNTGELF
length: 16
V: TRBV9
J: TRBJ2-2

CDR3: ASSRQLTNYGYT
length: 12
V: TRBV2
J: TRBJ1-2

CDR3: ATSRDRTTEAF
length: 11
V: TRBV15
J: TRBJ1-1

CDR3: ASSPPGQGNQPQH
length: 13
V: TRBV6-5
J: TRBJ1-5

CDR3: ASSLVRGRGGKLF
length: 13
V: TRBV11-2
J: TRBJ1-4

CDR3: ASSLSSGTVQY
length: 11
V: TRBV5-1
J: TRBJ2-3

CDR3: ASSLMASGKRKETQY
length: 15
V: TRBV7-7
J: TRBJ2-5

CDR3: GSSGRPNTGELF
length: 12
V: TRBV28
J: TRBJ2-2

CDR3: ASSLDTEAF
length: 9
V: TRBV5-4
J: TRBJ1-1

CDR3: ASSELYTPQETQY
length: 13
V: TRBV25-1
J: TRBJ2-5

CDR3: ASSLVTVRQPQH
length: 12
V: TRBV7-2
J: TRBJ1-5

CDR3: AWSLGRNEQF
length: 10
V: TRBV30
J: TRBJ2-1

CDR3: ASSPHGDRGHEQY
length: 13
V: TRBV27
J: TRBJ2-7

CDR3: ASSPGSGSPRASGANVLT
length: 18
V: TRBV5-5
J: TRBJ2-6

CDR3: ASKTGTVNTEAF
length: 12
V: TRBV28
J: TRBJ1-1

CDR3: ASMGGRFSTDTQY
length: 13
V: TRBV28
J: TRBJ2-3

CDR3: ASSPRFGTSGRWAYNEQF
length: 18
V: TRBV28
J: TRBJ2-1

CDR3: ASSFRPGPEGYT
length: 12
V: TRBV7-9
J: TRBJ1-2

CDR3: SAPRTGEAF
length: 9
V: TRBV20-1
J: TRBJ1-1

CDR3: ASSLGTVNQPQH
length: 12
V: TRBV28
J: TRBJ1-5

CDR3: ASSPRLVETQY
length: 11
V: TRBV7-8
J: TRBJ2-5

CDR3: AWDSGNSYNEQF
length: 12
V: TRBV30
J: TRBJ2-1

CDR3: AISTDRSNQPQH
length: 12
V: TRBV10-3
J: TRBJ1-5

CDR3: ASSGTASSANTEAF
length: 14
V: TRBV5-1
J: TRBJ1-1

CDR3: ASSLGAVPYEQY
length: 12
V: TRBV5-1
J: TRBJ2-7

CDR3: ASSVAEGRSYEQY
length: 13
V: TRBV9
J: TRBJ2-7

CDR3: ASSLDGEQY
length: 9
V: TRBV5-1
J: TRBJ2-7

CDR3: ASSYYGGEAENEQF
length: 14
V: TRBV5-1
J: TRBJ2-1

CDR3: ASSAGTGLHEQY
length: 12
V: TRBV7-9
J: TRBJ2-7

CDR3: SVFMGLSTDTQY
length: 12
V: TRBV29-1
J: TRBJ2-3

CDR3: ASSTGTGSPYEQY
length: 13
V: TRBV18
J: TRBJ2-7

CDR3: ASSKGQVLTYEQY
length: 13
V: TRBV5-1
J: TRBJ2-7

CDR3: ASSPGHYGMDTEAF
length: 14
V: TRBV28
J: TRBJ1-1

CDR3: ATSRDLGAGELF
length: 12
V: TRBV15
J: TRBJ2-2

CDR3: AISESIQPQH
length: 10
V: TRBV10-3
J: TRBJ1-5

CDR3: ATSRDLFGYEQY
length: 12
V: TRBV15
J: TRBJ2-7

CDR3: ASSLGGQPPHEQY
length: 13
V: TRBV5-1
J: TRBJ2-7

CDR3: ATSRTRGPQETQY
length: 13
V: TRBV15
J: TRBJ2-5

CDR3: ASSLPPREAF
length: 10
V: TRBV5-1
J: TRBJ1-1

CDR3: ASSLVGGGPVYTQY
length: 14
V: TRBV5-4
J: TRBJ2-3

CDR3: ASSPGGSSYEQY
length: 12
V: TRBV6-6
J: TRBJ2-7

CDR3: ASGQGIETQY
length: 10
V: TRBV28
J: TRBJ2-5

CDR3: ASSDRASGELF
length: 11
V: TRBV6-1
J: TRBJ2-2

CDR3: ASSVVSTGVTGNTIY
length: 15
V: TRBV9
J: TRBJ1-3

CDR3: ASSQRYQETQY
length: 11
V: TRBV14
J: TRBJ2-5

CDR3: AIRQTYEQY
length: 9
V: TRBV10-3
J: TRBJ2-7

CDR3: ASSYIAGTETQY
length: 12
V: TRBV6-5
J: TRBJ2-5

CDR3: ASSLFLAGTSSYEQY
length: 15
V: TRBV28
J: TRBJ2-7

CDR3: ASSLDTKTRGYEQY
length: 14
V: TRBV11-2
J: TRBJ2-7

CDR3: ASRVDRETQY
length: 10
V: TRBV5-1
J: TRBJ2-5

CDR3: ASSSAGTAYEQY
length: 12
V: TRBV28
J: -

CDR3: ASSGYQETQY
length: 10
V: TRBV2
J: TRBJ2-5

CDR3: ASSSHRDRDEQY
length: 12
V: TRBV27
J: TRBJ2-7

CDR3: ASSVRQGRREQY
length: 12
V: TRBV19
J: TRBJ2-7